This entry describes one TCR beta chain. Its antigen remains unidentified. The length of the CDR3 is 15 residues. J was trimmed by 6 bases and V by 5 bases; bases with no gene match: 9. In germline, CDR1 is SGHTA, CDR2 FQGNSA. The data are from a study of pediatric ulcerative colitis. General study results and limits: Compared with controls, ulcerative colitis showed greater blood-rectum clone sharing.

During colonoscopy, one to two rectal pinch biopsies were collected. Profiled with immunoSEQ multiplex PCR; TCRdb holds only in-frame clones, not every one. The data hold 20,000 to 25,000 clones, with roughly two thirds observed a single time. The V call is TRBV7-2, the J call TRBJ2-1; 8 bases line up with TRBD2. The receptor was isolated from a boy younger than 18 with severe ulcerative colitis. Sample: gut tissue. CDR3 DNA: TGTGCCAGCAGCCCTCATGGGCGGGGGGCCAATGAGCAGTTCTTC. Translated, it gives CASSPHGRGANEQFF. The complete variable domain, with remaining parts taken from reference TRBV7-2 and TRBJ2-1, reads GAGVSQSPSNKVTEKGKDVELRCDPISGHTALYWYRQSLGQGLEFLIYFQGNSAPDKSGLPSDRFSAERTGGSVSTLTIQRTQQEDSAVYLCASSPHGRGANEQFFGPGTRLTVL.